This T cell receptor (beta chain) derives from a study of blood T cell repertoires in COVID-19. As for the study in general: Sources were T cells, B-cell-depleted T cells, or PBMCs; the material itself was cDNA or gDNA.

The length of the CDR3 is 14 residues. The V end lost 0 bases, the J end lost 3 bases, and 6 bases lay between the germline ends. Germline lookup yields CDR1 SGHTA and CDR2 FQGNSA. Clones were sequenced by immunoSEQ multiplex PCR, and TCRdb holds only the in-frame ones, with some missing. The sample lists under 400,000 clones, approximately 83% seen once, with about 4% in the top ten. Assignment of participants to cohorts was predicated upon participant-reported clinical history. The receptor was isolated from a woman aged 35 to 49 with acute COVID-19. Specimen: PBMCs or T cells enriched from blood (not recorded which). The chain recombines TRBV7-2 with TRBJ2-1; D gene uncertain. The CDR3 DNA is TGTGCCAGCAGCTTAGCCCTAGACTACAATGAGCAGTTCTTC. Translated: CASSLALDYNEQFF.